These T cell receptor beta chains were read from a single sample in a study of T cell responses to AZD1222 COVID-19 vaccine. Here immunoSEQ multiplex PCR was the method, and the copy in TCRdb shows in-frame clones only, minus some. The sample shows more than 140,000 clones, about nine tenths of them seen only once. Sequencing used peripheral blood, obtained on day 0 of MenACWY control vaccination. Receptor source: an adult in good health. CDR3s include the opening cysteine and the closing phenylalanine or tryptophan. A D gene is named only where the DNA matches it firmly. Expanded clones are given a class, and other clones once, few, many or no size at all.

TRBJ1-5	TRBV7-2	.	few	CASSARDGDQPQHF	TGTGCCAGCAGCGCCCGGGACGGAGATCAGCCCCAGCATTTT
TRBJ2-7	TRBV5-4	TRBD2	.	CASSPTSGGTYEQYF	TGTGCCAGCAGCCCAACTAGCGGGGGTACCTACGAGCAGTACTTC
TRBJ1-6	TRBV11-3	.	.	CASRARGRGSPLHF	TGTGCCAGCAGGGCCCGAGGCCGAGGTTCACCCCTCCACTTT
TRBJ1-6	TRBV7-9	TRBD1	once	CASSHSGTGVSPLHF	TGTGCCAGCAGCCATTCCGGGACAGGGGTTTCACCCCTCCACTTT
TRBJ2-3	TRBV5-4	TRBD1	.	CASRAPGQTYTDTQYF	TGTGCCAGCAGGGCCCCGGGACAGACCTACACAGATACGCAGTATTTT
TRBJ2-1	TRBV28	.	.	CASSLEQGFYNEQFF	TGTGCCAGCAGTTTAGAGCAGGGGTTCTACAATGAGCAGTTCTTC
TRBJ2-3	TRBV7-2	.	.	CASSFSGGDTQYF	TGTGCCAGCAGCTTCAGTGGGGGAGATACGCAGTATTTT
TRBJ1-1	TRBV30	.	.	CAWSDPGRFNTEAFF	TGTGCCTGGAGTGACCCGGGCAGGTTCAACACTGAAGCTTTCTTT
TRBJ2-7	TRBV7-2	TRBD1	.	CASSPQGPGTGAQLEYF	TGTGCCAGCAGCCCCCAAGGTCCTGGGACAGGGGCTCAGCTGGAGTACTTC
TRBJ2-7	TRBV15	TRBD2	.	CATSITSGENEQYF	TGTGCCACCAGCATAACTAGCGGGGAAAACGAGCAGTACTTC
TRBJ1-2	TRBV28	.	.	CASSLGRGYTF	TGTGCCAGCAGTTTAGGGCGTGGCTACACCTTC
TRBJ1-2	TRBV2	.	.	CASTGAGYGYTF	TGTGCCAGCACAGGGGCTGGGTATGGCTACACCTTC
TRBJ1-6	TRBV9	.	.	CASSVGRELPYNSPLHF	TGTGCCAGCAGCGTAGGCAGAGAACTCCCCTATAATTCACCCCTCCACTTT
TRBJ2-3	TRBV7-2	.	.	CASSQRRPGRADTQYF	TGTGCCAGCAGTCAACGAAGGCCGGGAAGGGCAGATACGCAGTATTTT
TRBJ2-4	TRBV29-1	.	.	CSVVKGFGNIQYF	TGCAGCGTCGTAAAGGGCTTTGGGAACATTCAGTACTTC
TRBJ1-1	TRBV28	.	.	CASSVEGRGAGEAFF	TGTGCCAGCAGTGTAGAGGGCCGTGGTGCTGGAGAAGCTTTCTTT
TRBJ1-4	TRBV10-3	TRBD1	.	CAISPSGGGEKLFF	TGTGCCATCAGCCCCTCAGGGGGAGGCGAAAAACTGTTTTTT
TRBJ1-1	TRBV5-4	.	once	CASLEAGERTEAFF	TGTGCCTCCCTAGAGGCAGGGGAGAGGACTGAAGCTTTCTTT
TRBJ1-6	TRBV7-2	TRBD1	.	CASSATGQAFPLHF	TGTGCCAGCAGCGCCACGGGACAGGCATTTCCCCTCCACTTT
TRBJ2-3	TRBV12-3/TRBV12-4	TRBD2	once	CASGRAVDTQYF	TGTGCTAGCGGGAGGGCCGTAGATACGCAGTATTTT
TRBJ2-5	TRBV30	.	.	CAWSGVGGQETQYF	TGTGCCTGGAGTGGGGTCGGGGGACAAGAGACCCAGTACTTC
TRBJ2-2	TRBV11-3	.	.	CASSPEQGWVTGELFF	TGTGCCAGCAGCCCAGAGCAGGGGTGGGTCACCGGGGAGCTGTTTTTT
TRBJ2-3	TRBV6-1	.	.	CASSERPNTQYF	TGTGCCAGCAGTGAGCGACCGAATACGCAGTATTTT
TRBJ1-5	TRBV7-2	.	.	CASSLGAHNQPQHF	TGTGCCAGCAGCTTAGGGGCCCACAATCAGCCCCAGCATTTT
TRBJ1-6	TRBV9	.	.	CASSVEGRPYNSPLHF	TGTGCCAGCAGCGTAGAGGGAAGACCCTATAATTCACCCCTCCACTTT
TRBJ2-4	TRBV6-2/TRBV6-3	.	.	CASSYSAGRAKNIQYF	TGTGCCAGCAGTTACTCGGCAGGGAGGGCCAAAAACATTCAGTACTTC
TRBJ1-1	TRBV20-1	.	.	CNVQGNTEAFF	TGTAATGTCCAGGGCAACACTGAAGCTTTCTTT
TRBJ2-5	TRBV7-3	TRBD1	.	CASSRTGRGETQYF	TGTGCCAGCAGCCGGACAGGAAGGGGAGAGACCCAGTACTTC
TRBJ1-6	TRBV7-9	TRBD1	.	CASSWTGADNSPLHF	TGTGCCAGCAGCTGGACAGGGGCTGATAATTCACCCCTCCACTTT
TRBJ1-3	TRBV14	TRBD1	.	CASSRRGQGAFGNTIYF	TGTGCCAGCAGCCGGAGGGGACAGGGGGCCTTTGGAAACACCATATATTTT
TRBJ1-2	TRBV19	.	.	CAIGQGNYGYTF	TGTGCCATCGGTCAGGGGAACTATGGCTACACCTTC
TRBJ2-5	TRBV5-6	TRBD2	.	CASSYGLAGALPQETQYF	TGTGCCAGCAGTTACGGACTAGCGGGGGCCCTCCCCCAAGAGACCCAGTACTTC
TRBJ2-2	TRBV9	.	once	CASSEAGNTGELFF	TGTGCCAGCAGCGAGGCAGGGAACACCGGGGAGCTGTTTTTT
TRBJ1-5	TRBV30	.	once	CAWSPGTHQPQHF	TGTGCCTGGAGTCCAGGGACACATCAGCCCCAGCATTTT
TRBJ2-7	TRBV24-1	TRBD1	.	CATSDTGGSSSYEQYF	TGTGCCACCAGTGATACAGGGGGCTCGAGCTCCTACGAGCAGTACTTC
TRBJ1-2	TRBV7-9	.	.	CASSLGRGNGYTF	TGTGCCAGCAGCCTAGGTCGGGGAAACGGCTACACCTTC
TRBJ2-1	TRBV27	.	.	CASSYVGGQYNEQFF	TGTGCCAGCAGTTACGTGGGAGGCCAATACAATGAGCAGTTCTTC